The 25 T cell receptor beta chains below come from one sample, sequenced in a study of blood T cells in healthy people across ages. A second PCR of roughly 7 to 11 cycles used a sample-barcoded 5' primer and a J-beta primer mix. TCRdb reprocessed the 5' RACE reads via MiXCR and lists one record per CDR3 protein. Found here are roughly 640,000 distinct CDR3 sequences, under 30% of them singletons; the top ten hold around a sixth. The sequenced sample was blood. These receptors originate from a woman older than 75 in good health.

This clonotype showed up many times. The genes are TRBV6-5 and TRBJ1-5; D gene ambiguous. Trimming cost V 0 bases and J 7 bases, with 7 bases left between them. CDR1 MNHEY and CDR2 SVGAGI come from the germline V gene. This CDR3 is built from 13 residues. This chain's CDR3 is CASSYSLEQPQHF. CDR3 nucleotides: TGTGCCAGCAGTTACTCCCTGGAGCAGCCCCAGCATTTT.

This clonotype came up many times. V is TRBV10-3 and J is TRBJ2-1; 11 bases agree with TRBD2. J was trimmed by 0 bases and V by 11 bases; bases with no gene match: 12. Looked up from germline, CDR1 is ENHRY and CDR2 is SYGVKD. This CDR3 is built from 17 residues. CDR3 bases: TGTGCCGCCACCGGGACTAGCGGTCAGAGCTCCTACAATGAGCAGTTCTTC. Amino acids: CAATGTSGQSSYNEQFF.

The rearrangement joins TRBV7-9 to TRBJ1-1; the D gene is possibly TRBD1 (5 bases). Germline V lookup: CDR1 SEHNR, CDR2 FQNEAQ (reference sequence). V was shortened by 4 bases and J by 3 bases, with 15 bases between the two germline ends. This CDR3 has 15 amino acids. The CDR3 spells CASSYDGTRDTEAFF. The CDR3 nucleotides are TGTGCCAGCAGCTACGATGGGACGAGGGACACTGAAGCTTTCTTT.

About this clonotype itself: A read error may produce the germline difference seen at one junction end. The chain combines TRBV2 with TRBJ2-3, with D uncertain. The CDR3 length is 13 residues. Per germline, CDR1 SNHLY and CDR2 FYNNEI. CDR3 residues: CVSSLLRTDTQYF. The CDR3 bases are TGTGTCAGCAGCCTACTTCGCACAGATACGCAGTATTTT.

A remark on this clonotype: Given a much more abundant clone one base away, this may be a read error. The V and J genes are TRBV6-6 and TRBJ1-2; 7 bases map to TRBD1. CDR1 is MNHNY and CDR2 is SVGAGI in the germline V gene (reference sequence). This CDR3 contains 14 residues. The ends lost 6 bases at V and 4 bases at J; junction bases unmatched: 8. The CDR3 DNA reads TGTGCCAGCAGCTCGACAGGGAAAGCCTATGGCTACACCTTC. Residues: CASSSTGKAYGYTF.

V is TRBV27 and J is TRBJ1-1; 7 positions agree with TRBD1. This CDR3 comprises 15 residues. After removal of 6 bases from V and 1 base from J, the junction contained 8 bases not matched to a gene. Germline V lookup: CDR1 MNHEY, CDR2 SMNVEV (reference sequence). The CDR3: CASRGGGQSNTEAFF. CDR3 coding DNA: TGTGCCAGCAGGGGTGGGGGACAGTCGAACACTGAAGCTTTCTTT.

As to this clonotype: One end of the junction is discordant with germline, which a read error may explain. The CDR3 protein is CAGSQDRGNIQYF. The DNA of the CDR3 is TGTGCCGGCAGCCAAGACAGGGGAAACATCCAGTACTTC. V gene TRBV9 combines with J gene TRBJ2-4; 8 bases are a match to TRBD1. The CDR3 has 13 amino acids. Germline V CDR1 and CDR2: SGDLS, YYNGEE.

CDR3 DNA: TGTGCCAGCAGCCCCGACAGGGCACTCACAGATACGCAGTATTTT. This sequence encodes CASSPDRALTDTQYF. The rearrangement uses TRBV7-2 and TRBJ2-3; 7 nucleotides line up with TRBD1. Germline CDR1 SGHTA, CDR2 FQGNSA. V lost 5 bases to trimming and J lost 2 bases; unmatched junction nucleotides: 7. This CDR3 spans 15 amino acids. Variable domain in full (rest from reference TRBV7-2 and TRBJ2-3): GAGVSQSPSNKVTEKGKDVELRCDPISGHTALYWYRQSLGQGLEFLIYFQGNSAPDKSGLPSDRFSAERTGGSVSTLTIQRTQQEDSAVYLCASSPDRALTDTQYFGPGTRLTVL.

This clonotype was detected ten times or more. The V and J genes are TRBV7-2 and TRBJ2-1; TRBD1 matches 9 bases. Trimming took 5 bases from V and 10 from J; bases not matched to a gene: 6. Germline V gene lookup returns CDR1 SGHTA and CDR2 FQGNSA. This CDR3 has 13 amino acids. CDR3 coding DNA: TGTGCCAGCAGCACAACAGGGGGCCGGGAGCAGTTCTTC. It codes for CASSTTGGREQFF. The full variable domain, rest sourced from reference TRBV7-2 and TRBJ2-1, is GAGVSQSPSNKVTEKGKDVELRCDPISGHTALYWYRQSLGQGLEFLIYFQGNSAPDKSGLPSDRFSAERTGGSVSTLTIQRTQQEDSAVYLCASSTTGGREQFFGPGTRLTVL.

This clonotype has only a few counts. V is TRBV16 and J is TRBJ1-4, with 9 bases aligning to TRBD1. V dropped 3 bases and J dropped 11; count of bases not matched to a gene: 7. This CDR3 spans 14 amino acids. Germline lookup yields CDR1 KGHSY and CDR2 FQNENV. The DNA for the CDR3 is TGTGCCAGCAGCCACTCCGGGACAGGGAGGAAACTGTTTTTT. This codes for CASSHSGTGRKLFF.

The chain recombines TRBV20-1 with TRBJ2-3; D is uncertain. The CDR3 loop spans 14 amino acids. Between the trimmed V and J ends, which lost 1 base and 3 bases, there was a span of 11 bases. Germline lookup yields CDR1 DFQATT and CDR2 SNEGSKA (reference sequence). The CDR3 sequence is CSARGTVITDTQYF. The CDR3, as DNA: TGCAGTGCTAGAGGCACTGTCATTACAGATACGCAGTATTTT.

The rearrangement joins TRBV9 to TRBJ1-1; D is ambiguous. Between the trimmed V and J ends, which lost 2 bases and 7 bases, there was a span of 18 bases. Germline lookup yields CDR1 SGDLS and CDR2 YYNGEE. The CDR3 runs 15 residues. The CDR3 reads CASSVGRQGPFEAFF. DNA of the CDR3: TGTGCCAGCAGCGTCGGCCGACAAGGGCCATTTGAAGCTTTCTTT.

In its sample, this clonotype was seen a few times. This chain connects TRBV20-1 to TRBJ1-2; D is possibly TRBD1 (6 bases). V lost 3 bases, J lost 8 bases, and 10 bases lay in between. The germline V gene encodes CDR1 DFQATT and CDR2 SNEGSKA (reference sequence). The CDR3 contains 11 residues. In DNA form, the CDR3 reads TGCAGTGCTAGGGTCAGGGGCGGCTACACCTTC. Amino acid sequence: CSARVRGGYTF.

Concerning this clonotype itself: One end of the junction fails to match germline, which may point to a read error. The chain links TRBV12-3 or TRBV12-4 to TRBJ2-7; 7 bases are shared with TRBD1. The CDR3 length is 15 residues. The CDR3 protein is CTSSFYGDSKNIQYF. The CDR3 DNA sequence: TGTACCAGCAGTTTTTACGGGGACAGCAAAAACATCCAGTACTTC.

This clonotype was seen just once. Since a much larger clone is just one base distant, this may be a read error. The chain employs TRBV7-8 and TRBJ2-5; 7 nucleotides align to TRBD2. Germline lookup yields CDR1 SGHVS and CDR2 FQNEAQ. The CDR3 contains 17 residues. Trimming at V came to 7 bases and at J to 11 bases, leaving 25 bases not matched to a gene. CDR3 sequence: CASTLAIRETSLNEQYF. CDR3 coding DNA: TGTGCCAGCACCCTAGCCATAAGAGAGACTAGCTTAAATGAGCAGTACTTC.

The rearrangement joins TRBV20-1 to TRBJ1-1; D gene ambiguous. This CDR3 is 13 amino acids long. Germline V CDR1 and CDR2: DFQATT, SNEGSKA (reference sequence). V was cut by 6 bases and J by 1 base, with 12 bases left in between. CDR3 DNA: TGCAGTGCCCTGGGCCCTGGGAACACTGAAGCTTTCTTT. It encodes CSALGPGNTEAFF.

This clonotype appeared many times. This chain joins TRBV6-2 or TRBV6-3 and TRBJ2-3; 9 nucleotides align to TRBD2. The CDR3 is made up of 18 amino acids. After removal of 7 bases from V and 6 bases from J, the junction contained 20 bases not matched to a gene. Germline assignment: CDR1 MNHEY and CDR2 SVGEGT. CDR3 sequence reads: CASKDGRDRLAARDTQYF. DNA for the CDR3: TGTGCCAGCAAGGACGGACGGGACAGACTAGCGGCTCGTGATACGCAGTATTTT.

The chain recombines TRBV11-2 with TRBJ2-1; 9 bases are a match to TRBD1. The germline gives CDR1 SGHAT, CDR2 FQNNGV. The length of the CDR3 is 14 residues. V lost 5 bases and J lost 13; bases outside the gene matches: 12. CDR3 coding DNA: TGTGCCAGCAGCGCGGGACAGGGAAGGGAGACCCAGTTCTTC. Encoded protein: CASSAGQGRETQFF.

This clonotype was detected many times. V usage is TRBV7-2 and J usage is TRBJ2-7, with a tentative D call TRBD2 (6 bases). Per the germline V gene, CDR1 is SGHTA and CDR2 is FQGNSA. The CDR3 consists of 14 residues. Trimming took 0 bases from V and 5 from J, leaving 11 bases between them. The CDR3 reads CASSLARRGNEQYF. DNA of the CDR3: TGTGCCAGCAGCTTAGCGCGGCGGGGAAACGAGCAGTACTTC.

The sample holds many counts of this clonotype. This chain connects TRBV2 to TRBJ1-5, with D perhaps matching TRBD1 (5 bases). Germline-derived CDR1 and CDR2 are SNHLY and FYNNEI. V lost 6 bases to trimming and J lost 3 bases, with 9 bases between them. This CDR3 comprises 13 residues. This chain's CDR3 is CASSLQVNQPQHF. The CDR3, as DNA: TGTGCCAGCAGCTTACAGGTCAATCAGCCCCAGCATTTT.

The CDR3 loop is CASSLAQHYEQYV. The CDR3 bases are TGTGCCAGCAGCTTAGCGCAGCACTACGAGCAGTACGTC. The chain employs TRBV7-2 and TRBJ2-7, with D uncertain. Trimming stripped 0 bases from V and 3 bases from J, with 6 bases between. Per the germline V gene, CDR1 is SGHTA and CDR2 is FQGNSA. This CDR3 is built from 13 residues.

This clonotype has a count of ten or more. A much larger clone sits a single nucleotide away, making a read error possible. The chain employs TRBV7-2 and TRBJ2-5; 11 nucleotides agree with TRBD2. The germline V gene encodes CDR1 SGHTA and CDR2 FQGNSA. There are 17 residues in the CDR3. J was trimmed by 11 bases and V by 1 base; bases with no gene match: 15. The CDR3 DNA follows: TGTGCCAGCAGCTTAGTAGGACTAGCGGGTGCTTACAATGAGCAGTACTTC. It specifies CASSLVGLAGAYNEQYF.

The genes are TRBV20-1 and TRBJ1-2; no clear D gene. V was trimmed by 5 bases and J by 10 bases, leaving 14 bases between them. The CDR3 length is 11 residues. Germline CDR1 reads DFQATT; CDR2 reads SNEGSKA (reference sequence). The CDR3 here is CSASSRPDYTF. The DNA of the CDR3 is TGCAGTGCTTCCTCCCGTCCTGACTACACCTTC.

The chain has TRBV5-1 and TRBJ1-1; 8 nucleotides match TRBD1. V lost 4 bases and J lost 7; bases outside the gene matches: 6. This CDR3 region has 13 residues. The germline V gene encodes CDR1 SGHRS and CDR2 YFSETQ. The CDR3 loop is CASSLGQGSEAFF. The CDR3 region has the DNA TGCGCCAGCAGCCTCGGACAGGGTAGTGAAGCTTTCTTT.

This clonotype has ten or more counts. This sequence joins TRBV7-2 and TRBJ1-1, with D maybe TRBD1 (5 bases). The V gene's germline CDR1 is SGHTA and CDR2 FQGNSA. Trimming removed 3 bases at V and 0 bases at J, with 11 bases between. This CDR3 has 15 amino acids. The CDR3 DNA reads TGTGCCAGCAGCTTCGGGGCGGCCGTGAACACTGAAGCTTTCTTT. Translating it yields CASSFGAAVNTEAFF.